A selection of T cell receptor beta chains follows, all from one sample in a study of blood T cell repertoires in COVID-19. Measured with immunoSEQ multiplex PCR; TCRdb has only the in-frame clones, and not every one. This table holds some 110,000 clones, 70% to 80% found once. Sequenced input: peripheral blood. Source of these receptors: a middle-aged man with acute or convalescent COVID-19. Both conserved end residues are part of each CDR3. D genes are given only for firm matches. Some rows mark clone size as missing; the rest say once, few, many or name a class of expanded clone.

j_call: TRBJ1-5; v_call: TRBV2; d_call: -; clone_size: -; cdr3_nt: TGTGCCAGCAGTGAAGTAAGAGGGAGTCAGCCCCAGCATTTT; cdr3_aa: CASSEVRGSQPQHF
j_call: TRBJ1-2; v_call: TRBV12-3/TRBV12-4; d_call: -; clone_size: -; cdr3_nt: TGTGCCAGCAGCTTGGGCCTCTATGGCTACACCTTC; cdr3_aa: CASSLGLYGYTF
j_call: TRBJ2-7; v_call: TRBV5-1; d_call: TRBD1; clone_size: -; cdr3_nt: TGCGCCAGCAGCGCCGCCGGGACAGGAGCCTCCTACGAGCAGTACTTC; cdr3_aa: CASSAAGTGASYEQYF
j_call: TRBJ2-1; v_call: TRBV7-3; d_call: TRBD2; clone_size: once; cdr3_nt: TGTGCCAGCAGCTTATTCGGGACTAGCGGGAGCTACAATGAGCAGTTCTTC; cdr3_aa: CASSLFGTSGSYNEQFF
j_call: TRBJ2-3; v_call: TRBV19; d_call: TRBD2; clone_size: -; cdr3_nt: TGTGCCAGTAGTGTGGGACTAGCAGATACGCAGTATTTT; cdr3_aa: CASSVGLADTQYF
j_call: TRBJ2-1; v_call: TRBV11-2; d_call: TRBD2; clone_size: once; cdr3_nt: TGTGCCAGCAGCTTGCTAGCGGGGGCTTACAATGAGCAGTTCTTC; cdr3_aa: CASSLLAGAYNEQFF
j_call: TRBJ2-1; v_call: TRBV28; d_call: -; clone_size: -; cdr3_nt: TGTGCCAGCAGTTTGACAGGATCCTACAATGAGCAGTTCTTC; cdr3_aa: CASSLTGSYNEQFF
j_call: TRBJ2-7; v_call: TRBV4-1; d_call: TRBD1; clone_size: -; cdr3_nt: TGCGCCAGCAGCCAACCCGGGACAGGTAACGAGCAGTACTTC; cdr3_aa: CASSQPGTGNEQYF
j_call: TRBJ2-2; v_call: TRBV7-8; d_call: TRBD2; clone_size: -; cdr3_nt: TGTGCCAGCAGCTACCGTAGCGGGAGAGGGTACGGGGAGCTGTTTTTT; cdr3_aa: CASSYRSGRGYGELFF
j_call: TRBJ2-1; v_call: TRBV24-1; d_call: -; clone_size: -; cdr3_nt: TGTGCCACCAGTGATTCAACAGGGTGGCCTTACAATGAGCAGTTCTTC; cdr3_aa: CATSDSTGWPYNEQFF
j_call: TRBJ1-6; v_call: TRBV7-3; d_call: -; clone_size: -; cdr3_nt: TGTGCCAGCAGCTTAGGACATGGAAATTCACCCCTCCACTTT; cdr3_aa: CASSLGHGNSPLHF
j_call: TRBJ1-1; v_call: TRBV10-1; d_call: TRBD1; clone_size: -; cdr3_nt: TGCGCCAGCAGCAAGACAGGGGGTTGGCCGACCTTT; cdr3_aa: CASSKTGGWPTF
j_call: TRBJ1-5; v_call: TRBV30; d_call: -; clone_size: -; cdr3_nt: TGTGCCTGGAGTGTAGAGGGCTATCAGCCCCAGCATTTT; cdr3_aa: CAWSVEGYQPQHF
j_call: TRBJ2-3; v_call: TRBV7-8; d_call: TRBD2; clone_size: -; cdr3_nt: TGTGCCAGCAGCCACATACTAGCGGGGTATTCAGATACGCAGTATTTT; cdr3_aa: CASSHILAGYSDTQYF
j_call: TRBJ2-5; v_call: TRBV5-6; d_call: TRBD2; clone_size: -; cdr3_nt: TGTGCCAGCAGCTTGACGGGAGGGCAGGGGAGGGAGACCCAGTACTTC; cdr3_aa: CASSLTGGQGRETQYF
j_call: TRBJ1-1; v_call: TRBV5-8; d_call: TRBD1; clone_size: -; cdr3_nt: TGTGCCAGCGGGGACAGGTCTCTTTGGGGGCTGAACACTGAAGCTTTCTTT; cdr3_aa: CASGDRSLWGLNTEAFF
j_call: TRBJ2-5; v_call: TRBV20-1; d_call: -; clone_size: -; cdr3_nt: TGCAGTACGGTCCAAGCGGAGACCCAGTACTTC; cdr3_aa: CSTVQAETQYF
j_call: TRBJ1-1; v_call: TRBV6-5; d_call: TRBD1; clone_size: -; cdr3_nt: TGTGCCAGCAGTTCGACAGGGAGTGAAGCTTTCTTT; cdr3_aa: CASSSTGSEAFF
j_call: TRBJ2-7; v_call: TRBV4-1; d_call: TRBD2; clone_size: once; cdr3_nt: TGCGCCAGCAGCCACCTAACGGGACTAAACTACGAGCAGTACTTC; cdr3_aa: CASSHLTGLNYEQYF
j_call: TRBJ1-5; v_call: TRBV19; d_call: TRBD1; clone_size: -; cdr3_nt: TGTGCCAGTAGTATAGAAAACAGGGGTTCGAATCAGCCCCAGCATTTT; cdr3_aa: CASSIENRGSNQPQHF
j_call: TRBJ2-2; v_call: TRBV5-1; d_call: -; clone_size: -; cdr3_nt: TGCGCCAGCAGCTTGGGACAGTCCCTTAACACCGGGGAGCTGTTTTTT; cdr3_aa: CASSLGQSLNTGELFF
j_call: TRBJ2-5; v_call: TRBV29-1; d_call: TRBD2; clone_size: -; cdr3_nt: TGCAGCGTCGGACTAGCGGGAGGGAGCGAGACCCAGTACTTC; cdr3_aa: CSVGLAGGSETQYF
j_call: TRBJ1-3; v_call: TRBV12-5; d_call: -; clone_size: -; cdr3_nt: TGTGCTAGTGGCGCATCCGGGGGGGCTGGAAACACCATATATTTT; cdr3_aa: CASGASGGAGNTIYF
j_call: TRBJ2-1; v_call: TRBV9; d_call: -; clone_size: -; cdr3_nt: TGTGCCAGCAGCGTGGGCGGGATCACCTACAATGAGCAGTTCTTC; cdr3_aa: CASSVGGITYNEQFF
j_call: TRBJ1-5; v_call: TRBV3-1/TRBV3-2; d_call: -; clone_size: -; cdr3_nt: TGTGCCAGCAGCCAATCAGGGCTCCATCAGCCCCAGCATTTT; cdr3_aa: CASSQSGLHQPQHF
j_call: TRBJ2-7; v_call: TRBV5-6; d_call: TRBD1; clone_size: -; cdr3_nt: TGTGCCAGCAGCTTGGGGACAGGGAGCTCCTACGAGCAGTACTTC; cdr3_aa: CASSLGTGSSYEQYF
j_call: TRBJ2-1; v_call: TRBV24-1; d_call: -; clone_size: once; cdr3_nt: TGTGCCACCAGTGGTCCCTACGATGAGCAGTTCTTC; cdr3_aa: CATSGPYDEQFF
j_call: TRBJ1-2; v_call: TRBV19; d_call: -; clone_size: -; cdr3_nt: TGTGCCAGTAGAGGAGACAGGCTCTATGGCTACACCTTC; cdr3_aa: CASRGDRLYGYTF
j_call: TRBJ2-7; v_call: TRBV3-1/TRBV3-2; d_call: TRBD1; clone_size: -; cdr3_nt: TGTGCCAGCAGCCAAGAAGTGACAGGGGTCGCCTACGAGCAGTACTTC; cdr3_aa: CASSQEVTGVAYEQYF
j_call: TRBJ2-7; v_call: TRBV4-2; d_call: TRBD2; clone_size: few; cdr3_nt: TGTGCCAGCAGCCCGGGACTAGCGGGAGAGTTCTACGAGCAGTACTTC; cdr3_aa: CASSPGLAGEFYEQYF
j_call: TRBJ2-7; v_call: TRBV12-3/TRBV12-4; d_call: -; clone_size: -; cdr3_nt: TGTGCCAGCAGTTTGAGCGGACCCTACGAGCAGTACTTC; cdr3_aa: CASSLSGPYEQYF
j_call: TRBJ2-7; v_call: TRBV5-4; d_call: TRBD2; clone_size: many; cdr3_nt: TGTGCCAGCAGCCTGGACGGACTAGCGGTACTCTCCTACGAGCAGTACTTC; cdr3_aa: CASSLDGLAVLSYEQYF
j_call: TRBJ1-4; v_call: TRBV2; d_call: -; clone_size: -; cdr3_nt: TGTGCCAGCAGTGAAAGGGGCAGGAGATATGAAAAACTGTTTTTT; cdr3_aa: CASSERGRRYEKLFF
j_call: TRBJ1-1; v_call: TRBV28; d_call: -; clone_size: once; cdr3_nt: TGTGCCAGCAGAAGAGTGTTTGAAGCTTTCTTT; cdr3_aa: CASRRVFEAFF
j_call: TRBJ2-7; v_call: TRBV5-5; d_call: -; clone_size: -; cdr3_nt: TGTGCTACGTCCGAGACAGTCCTCTACGAGCAGTACTTC; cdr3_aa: CATSETVLYEQYF
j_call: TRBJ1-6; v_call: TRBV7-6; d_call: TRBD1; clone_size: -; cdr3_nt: TGTGCCAGCAGCTCCACGGACAGGGGATCACCCCTCCACTTT; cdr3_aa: CASSSTDRGSPLHF
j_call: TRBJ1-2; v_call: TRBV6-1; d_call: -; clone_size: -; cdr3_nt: TGTGCCAGCAGTGAACAACTTAACAGGCGACCCTATGGCTACACCTTC; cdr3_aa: CASSEQLNRRPYGYTF
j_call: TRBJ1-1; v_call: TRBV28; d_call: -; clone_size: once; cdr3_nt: TGTGCCAGCAGTCAATTATCAACGGGGAACACTGAAGCTTTCTTT; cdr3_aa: CASSQLSTGNTEAFF